This T cell receptor beta chain was profiled in a study of tumor and adjacent non-tumor tissue in lung cancer. About the research overall: Patients were aged about 30 to 85, nine to eleven men and roughly five women, stage I to III. Findings and limits, study-wide: Tumor tissue had significantly higher TCR diversity than normal lung.

J was trimmed by 0 bases and V by 6 bases; bases with no gene match: 6. Germline V gene data show CDR1 as MDHEN and CDR2 as SYDVKM. The CDR3 sequence is 15 residues long. Worth noting for this clonotype: The antigen remains undetermined.

A modified ARM-PCR protocol with three rounds of nested PCR amplified TCRbeta. TCRdb reanalysed the multiplex PCR reads using MiXCR and keeps one entry per CDR3 protein. The table has 89,000 or so distinct CDR3 sequences, roughly two thirds seen once; the top ten hold 15%. This sample's RNA came from whole unsorted tissue. This clonotype was sampled from a man between 65 and 79 years old with non-small cell lung cancer. Sequencing was performed on lung tumor tissue. This chain joins TRBV28 and TRBJ2-7; 9 bases line up with TRBD1. CDR3: CASSVRDRASYEQYF. CDR3 nucleotides: TGTGCCAGCAGCGTTCGGGACAGGGCCTCCTACGAGCAGTACTTC.